This TCR beta chain was captured in a study of Graves' ophthalmopathy and Graves' hyperthyroidism. Between the trimmed V and J ends, which lost 1 base and 8 bases, there was a span of 16 bases. The germline CDR1 and CDR2 sequences are SGHDT and YYEEEE. This CDR3 contains 14 residues. The sequenced template was RNA, covering the TCR beta CDR3 region. First-round RT-PCR employed HTBI primers, with a second-round multiplex PCR after it. TCRdb analysed the multiplex PCR reads with MiXCR anew, one entry per CDR3 protein. The sample consists of over a million distinct CDR3 sequences, 35% to 40% of them appearing once. This clonotype has ten or more counts.

This receptor was obtained from an adult man with Graves' hyperthyroidism. The source material was peripheral blood or thyroid tissue (not recorded which). The chain links TRBV5-6 to TRBJ2-7; D not resolved. DNA of the CDR3: TGTGCCAGCAGCTTGTATACTCCGATGTCCAAGCAGTACTTC. This translates into CASSLYTPMSKQYF.